This T cell receptor beta chain is drawn from a study of cytomegalovirus exposure and HLA in healthy donors. This clone was counted a single time. Germline loops: CDR1 SGHDN, CDR2 FVKESK. The V and J ends lost 5 bases and 2 bases respectively, with 15 bases between them. This CDR3 region has 15 residues. It was with 60 Vbeta and 13 Jbeta primers that the PCR ran. Measured with immunoSEQ multiplex PCR; TCRdb has only the in-frame clones, and not every one. This table has around 120,000 clones, approximately 81% appearing once. This chain uses TRBV14 with TRBJ1-1; weak D call: TRBD1 (6 bases). The origin of this receptor is a woman aged 30 to 39 in good health and CMV-seronegative. Material: PBMCs. Here the CDR3 DNA reads TGTGCCAGCAGCGCCGCCGGGACATCAAACACTGAAGCTTTCTTT. It encodes CASSAAGTSNTEAFF.